This entry is about one T cell receptor beta chain. These data originate in a study of T cell responses to AZD1222 COVID-19 vaccine. Only in-frame clones appear in the TCRdb table, and some are missing; sequencing was by immunoSEQ multiplex PCR. Here the sample spans approximately 100,000 clones, roughly 90% being singletons. Deletions cut 3 bases from V and 0 bases from J, with 12 bases between. This CDR3 spans 15 amino acids. From germline, CDR1 is GTSNPN and CDR2 SVGIG (reference sequence). This receptor was identified in an adult in good health. The sequences come from peripheral blood, collected on day 0 of AZD1222 vaccination. The chain is built from TRBV30 and TRBJ1-5, with TRBD1 as a possible D gene (6 bases). The CDR3 sequence: CAWSKGDYSNQPQHF. The CDR3 DNA follows: TGTGCCTGGAGCAAGGGGGATTATAGCAATCAGCCCCAGCATTTT.